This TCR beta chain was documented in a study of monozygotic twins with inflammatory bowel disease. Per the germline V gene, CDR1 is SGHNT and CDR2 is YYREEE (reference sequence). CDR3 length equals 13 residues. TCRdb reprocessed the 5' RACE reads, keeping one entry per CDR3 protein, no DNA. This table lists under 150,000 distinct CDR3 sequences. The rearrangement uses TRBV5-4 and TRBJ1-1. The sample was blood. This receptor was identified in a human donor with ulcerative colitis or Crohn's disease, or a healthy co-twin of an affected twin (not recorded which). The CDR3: CASSQGYSTEAFF.